These 22 T cell receptor beta chains were sequenced from one sample in a study of T cell repertoires in cytomegalovirus infection. TCRdb analysed the reads with MiXCR anew, one entry per CDR3 protein. The sample includes around 310,000 distinct CDR3 sequences, 29% of them seen just once. No antigen has been identified for these receptors. Here the sequenced sample was cultured PBMCs, taken from culture after CMV antigen stimulation. Every receptor here comes from a human donor in good health (CMV status not recorded). Some clones in this sample may be carry-over from other donors' samples.

This clonotype was seen a few times. The chain has TRBV6-1 and TRBJ1-5; 9 positions agree with TRBD1. V shed 8 bases and J 6 bases; nucleotides not matched to a gene: 11. This CDR3 spans 15 amino acids. The germline CDR1 and CDR2 sequences are MNHNS and SASEGT. The CDR3 reads CASGQGKATSQPQHF. The CDR3 DNA is TGTGCCAGCGGACAGGGGAAAGCGACAAGTCAGCCCCAGCATTTT.

In its sample, this clonotype was seen a few times. This chain uses TRBV12-3 or TRBV12-4 with TRBJ2-5; 11 bases map to TRBD2. The CDR3 has 16 residues. The V gene end was trimmed by 5 bases and the J gene end by 2 bases; junction bases not matched to a gene: 7. The CDR3: CASSPGLAGSQETQYF. The CDR3 nucleotides are TGTGCCAGCAGTCCCGGACTAGCGGGCTCTCAAGAGACCCAGTACTTC.

The J gene is TRBJ2-3, the V gene TRBV6-2 or TRBV6-3, with TRBD2 identical over 13 bases. The trim removed 4 bases at V and 3 bases at J, leaving 13 bases unmatched. The CDR3 covers 19 residues. Per the germline V gene, CDR1 is MNHEY and CDR2 is SVGEGT. This CDR3 reads CASSSPTTSGRPLTDTQYF. CDR3 nucleotide sequence: TGTGCCAGCAGTTCCCCCACGACTAGCGGGAGGCCCTTAACAGATACGCAGTATTTT.

This chain uses TRBV7-2 with TRBJ2-1, with D perhaps assigned TRBD1 or TRBD2 (5 bases each). CDR3 length equals 13 residues. Looked up from germline, CDR1 is SGHTA and CDR2 is FQGNSA. Trimming cost V 4 bases and J 8 bases, with 12 bases left between them. CDR3 sequence reads: CASSSPGTHEQFF. The CDR3 nucleotides are TGTGCCAGCAGCTCCCCGGGGACCCATGAGCAGTTCTTC. Full variable domain (remainder filled in from reference TRBV7-2 and TRBJ2-1): GAGVSQSPSNKVTEKGKDVELRCDPISGHTALYWYRQSLGQGLEFLIYFQGNSAPDKSGLPSDRFSAERTGGSVSTLTIQRTQQEDSAVYLCASSSPGTHEQFFGPGTRLTVL.

The V gene is TRBV12-3 or TRBV12-4, the J gene TRBJ2-2; the match to TRBD2 covers 10 bases. The CDR3 spans 14 residues. V shed 4 bases, J shed 7 bases, and the junction held 3 bases outside the gene matches. CDR3 DNA sequence: TGTGCCAGCAGTTACCTAGCGGGAGTCGGGGAGCTGTTTTTT. Translated, it gives CASSYLAGVGELFF.

This clonotype was counted a few times. This chain uses TRBV11-2 with TRBJ2-7, with D tentatively TRBD1 or TRBD2 (5 bases each). Germline CDR1 is SGHAT and CDR2 is FQNNGV. This CDR3 is 15 amino acids long. Trimming left V 6 bases short and J 4 bases short, with 19 bases between. CDR3 sequence: CASSLEGTAFYEQYF. CDR3 DNA: TGTGCCAGCAGTCTTGAAGGGACGGCTTTTTACGAGCAGTACTTC. Filled out from reference TRBV11-2 and TRBJ2-7, the complete variable domain reads EAGVAQSPRYKIIEKRQSVAFWCNPISGHATLYWYQQILGQGPKLLIQFQNNGVVDDSQLPKDRFSAERLKGVDSTLKIQPAKLEDSAVYLCASSLEGTAFYEQYFGPGTRLTVT.

V and J are TRBV12-3 or TRBV12-4 and TRBJ1-5, with 9 bases aligning to TRBD1. The CDR3 contains 14 residues. The junction had 6 bases not matched to a gene; V was cut back by 5 bases and J by 7 bases. This CDR3 reads CASSGQGYGQPQHF. The CDR3 bases are TGTGCCAGCAGTGGACAGGGGTATGGACAGCCCCAGCATTTT.

This clonotype was found a few times. The chain carries TRBV13 and TRBJ1-1, with 8 bases aligning to TRBD1. Germline V gives CDR1 PRHDT, CDR2 FYEKMQ (reference sequence). V shed 0 bases and J 0 bases; nucleotides not matched to a gene: 3. CDR3 size: 16 residues. This chain's CDR3 is CASSLGWTGMNTEAFF. The CDR3 DNA reads TGTGCCAGCAGCTTAGGGTGGACAGGGATGAACACTGAAGCTTTCTTT. Full variable domain (remainder filled in from reference TRBV13 and TRBJ1-1): AAGVIQSPRHLIKEKRETATLKCYPIPRHDTVYWYQQGPGQDPQFLISFYEKMQSDKGSIPDRFSAQQFSDYHSELNMSSLELGDSALYFCASSLGWTGMNTEAFFGQGTRLTVV.

V is TRBV27 and J is TRBJ2-7; 9 nucleotides align to TRBD1. The germline V gene has CDR1 MNHEY and CDR2 SMNVEV (reference sequence). The J segment lost 3 bases and the V segment lost 0 bases, leaving 9 bases of the junction unmatched. The CDR3 is 17 residues long. The CDR3, as DNA: TGTGCCAGCAGTTTATCCGGGACAGGGTGGTCCAGCTACGAGCAGTACTTC. Translated, it gives CASSLSGTGWSSYEQYF.

This sequence joins TRBV5-1 and TRBJ2-1; TRBD1 is a possible D gene (6 bases). Trimming took 4 bases from V and 2 from J, leaving 10 bases between them. This CDR3 has 14 amino acids. Germline V lookup: CDR1 SGHRS, CDR2 YFSETQ. The CDR3 DNA reads TGCGCCAGCAGCGCGGACAGCCCCTACAATGAGCAGTTCTTC. It encodes CASSADSPYNEQFF.

The V call is TRBV6-8, the J call TRBJ2-2; D remains ambiguous. Germline assignment: CDR1 MNHGY and CDR2 SAAAGT. This CDR3 has 16 residues. V was cut by 0 bases and J by 1 base, with 9 bases left in between. CDR3: CASSYSTRRNTGELFF. CDR3 DNA: TGTGCCAGCAGTTACTCGACCAGGAGGAACACCGGGGAGCTGTTTTTT.

This clonotype is labeled as medium-sized. The V gene is TRBV7-8, the J gene TRBJ2-5; weak D call: TRBD2 (6 bases). Trimming removed 6 bases from V and 5 bases from J, with 16 bases in between. This CDR3 has 14 residues. Germline assignment: CDR1 SGHVS and CDR2 FQNEAQ. The CDR3 loop is CASRDYSSAETQYF. The DNA of the CDR3 is TGTGCCAGCAGGGACTACTCAAGCGCTGAGACCCAGTACTTC.

This clonotype was picked up many times. The gene calls are TRBV7-2 and TRBJ2-7; tentatively, D is TRBD2 (5 bases). Trimming cost V 7 bases and J 5 bases, with 12 bases left between them. Germline CDR1 is SGHTA and CDR2 is FQGNSA. CDR3 length: 12 residues. CDR3 sequence reads: CASTTDLNEQYF. The CDR3 DNA reads TGTGCCAGCACCACGGACTTAAACGAGCAGTACTTC.

This chain connects TRBV7-9 to TRBJ2-1; 14 nucleotides line up with TRBD2. Germline lookup yields CDR1 SEHNR and CDR2 FQNEAQ (reference sequence). The junction had 6 bases not matched to a gene; V was cut back by 5 bases and J by 9 bases. CDR3 length: 15 residues. As DNA, the CDR3 is TGTGCCAGCAGCCCCGGGACTAGCGGGAGCGCTGAGCAGTTCTTC. Translated, it gives CASSPGTSGSAEQFF.

This clonotype was observed at least ten times. This chain joins TRBV7-3 and TRBJ2-1, with 14 bases that match TRBD2. The CDR3 has 14 residues. Trimming removed 5 bases from V and 8 bases from J; junction bases left unmatched: 2. Germline values: CDR1 SGHTA, CDR2 FQGTGA. The CDR3 coding sequence is TGTGCCAGCAGCCGACTAGCGGGGGGGCATGAGCAGTTCTTC. Translating it yields CASSRLAGGHEQFF.

The DNA for the CDR3 is TGCGCCAGCAGCCAAGGGACTAGCGGGTTCACAGATACGCAGTATTTT. It codes for CASSQGTSGFTDTQYF. This rearrangement joins TRBV4-1 to TRBJ2-3, with 11 bases aligning to TRBD2. J lost 2 bases, V lost 1 base, and 2 bases had no gene match. Per the germline V gene, CDR1 is MGHRA and CDR2 is YSYEKL. The CDR3 is made up of 16 amino acids.

V gene TRBV20-1 combines with J gene TRBJ2-7, with 13 bases that match TRBD2. Germline loops: CDR1 DFQATT, CDR2 SNEGSKA (reference sequence). With V trimmed by 1 base and J by 2 bases, 14 bases remained unmatched. This CDR3 region has 19 residues. CDR3: CSARGDFWEGLAGTYEQYF. The CDR3 nucleotides read TGCAGTGCTAGAGGGGACTTCTGGGAGGGACTAGCGGGAACCTACGAGCAGTACTTC.

This clonotype was picked up a small number of times. V and J are TRBV7-8 and TRBJ2-7, with D possibly matching TRBD2 (5 bases). Trimming cost V 5 bases and J 7 bases, with 15 bases left between them. This CDR3 contains 13 residues. Germline CDR1 is SGHVS and CDR2 is FQNEAQ. The CDR3 loop reads CASSPSRPGEQYF. The DNA for the CDR3 is TGTGCCAGCAGCCCATCAAGGCCGGGGGAGCAGTACTTC.

In its sample, this clonotype was seen a few times. The rearrangement joins TRBV28 to TRBJ1-2; 8 bases map to TRBD1. CDR1 is MDHEN, CDR2 SYDVKM, per germline. The CDR3 is 14 amino acids. The J segment lost 8 bases and the V segment lost 5 bases, leaving 10 bases of the junction unmatched. CDR3: CASSLGTGLKGYTF. The CDR3 DNA sequence: TGTGCCAGCAGTCTAGGGACAGGCCTTAAAGGCTACACCTTC.

The genes are TRBV6-1 and TRBJ2-5; D assignment may be TRBD1 or TRBD2 (5 bases each). CDR1 is MNHNS and CDR2 is SASEGT in the germline V gene. V dropped 8 bases and J dropped 1 base, with 23 bases sitting between them. The CDR3 is 17 residues long. The CDR3 is CASRAGTSLRIQETQYF. The DNA for the CDR3 is TGTGCCAGCCGGGCCGGGACCTCGCTCCGCATCCAAGAGACCCAGTACTTC.

This chain connects TRBV6-5 to TRBJ2-3; D remains ambiguous. Germline CDR1 MNHEY, CDR2 SVGAGI. The V gene lost 8 bases and the J gene lost 0 bases, with 9 bases spanning the gap. The CDR3 is made up of 13 amino acids. The CDR3 DNA reads TGTGCCAGCGCGGCTTCTAGCACAGATACGCAGTATTTT. Residues: CASAASSTDTQYF.

This clonotype was counted only a few times. The chain combines TRBV7-8 with TRBJ1-5; D not certain. With 2 bases removed from V and 7 bases from J, the gap between germline ends came to 12 bases. The germline CDR1 and CDR2 sequences are SGHVS and FQNEAQ. The CDR3 sequence is 14 residues long. CDR3 coding DNA: TGTGCCAGCAGCTTAAGGCCAGGCGGCCAGCCCCAGCATTTT. Its protein product is CASSLRPGGQPQHF.